This T cell receptor beta chain was retrieved from a study of blood T cell repertoires in COVID-19. Looking at the study overall: Samples of COVID-19 (acute and convalescent) were obtained from the United States, Italy and Spain. The cDNA or gDNA used as material had been derived from T cells, B-cell-depleted T cells, or PBMCs.

Original processing notes: Amplification of reference gene primers provided the estimated nucleated cell counts. The data were produced by immunoSEQ multiplex PCR, yet TCRdb's version contains in-frame clones alone and is incomplete. The V and J calls and clone size come from that table; D and trimming were worked out from the DNA. The sample holds 250,000 to 350,000 clones, approximately 91% seen once. V was pared by 0 bases and J by 0 bases, with 10 bases between. CDR3 length equals 16 residues. CDR1 and CDR2 (germline): LNHDA, SQIVND (reference sequence). Sequenced: peripheral blood. This TCR derives from a woman in her forties who had recovered from COVID-19. The chain recombines TRBV19 with TRBJ2-3, with D unclear. The CDR3 bases are TGTGCCAGTAGTATAGATCCCGGGTCTAGCACAGATACGCAGTATTTT. Protein sequence: CASSIDPGSSTDTQYF.